Listed here are 6 T cell receptor beta chains from one sample, sequenced in a study of technical replicates of blood from several donors. Some clones are missing from TCRdb's copy, which holds only in-frame ones; the method was immunoSEQ multiplex PCR. The sample lists 65,000 to 90,000 clones, just over 90% occurring once. Source material: T cells isolated from PBMCs. These receptors came from a human donor in good health.

The chain is built from TRBV28 and TRBJ1-5; 9 positions match TRBD1. V lost 6 bases to trimming and J lost 4 bases; unmatched junction nucleotides: 10. The germline V gene has CDR1 MDHEN and CDR2 SYDVKM. CDR3 length equals 16 residues. In nucleotides, the CDR3 is TGTGCCAGCAGGATACCCGGACAGGGGAATAATCAGCCCCAGCATTTT. Translation: CASRIPGQGNNQPQHF.

V and J are TRBV27 and TRBJ2-5; unclear D gene. The CDR3 length is 15 residues. Germline-derived CDR1 and CDR2 are MNHEY and SMNVEV (reference sequence). Between the trimmed V and J ends, which lost 5 bases and 4 bases, there was a span of 17 bases. CDR3 in amino acids: CASSPRGGFVETQYF. CDR3 DNA sequence: TGTGCCAGCAGTCCCCGAGGCGGATTTGTAGAGACCCAGTACTTC.

The chain recombines TRBV27 with TRBJ2-3; 9 nucleotides line up with TRBD2. CDR3 size: 19 residues. Germline V gene data show CDR1 as MNHEY and CDR2 as SMNVEV (reference sequence). Trimming removed 5 bases from V and 1 base from J; junction bases left unmatched: 16. The CDR3: CASSTQAGLAEPGTDTQYF. The CDR3, as DNA: TGTGCCAGCAGTACTCAGGCGGGACTAGCAGAACCGGGCACAGATACGCAGTATTTT.

This sequence joins TRBV7-8 and TRBJ2-2; the D is unclear. The CDR3 runs 16 residues. Between the trimmed V and J ends, which lost 4 bases and 2 bases, there was a span of 14 bases. Per germline, CDR1 SGHVS and CDR2 FQNEAQ. Here the CDR3 DNA reads TGTGCCAGCAGCTCACCCCCTCTTCTAAACACCGGGGAGCTGTTTTTT. This translates into CASSSPPLLNTGELFF.

V and J are TRBV25-1 and TRBJ2-7; tentative D call: TRBD2 (6 bases). The length of the CDR3 is 13 residues. In germline, CDR1 is MGHDK, CDR2 SYGVNS. With 7 bases removed from V and 0 bases from J, the gap between germline ends came to 10 bases. The CDR3 DNA reads as TGTGCCAGCATGGGGGGACCCTCCTACGAGCAGTACTTC. Protein product: CASMGGPSYEQYF.

The J gene is TRBJ1-2, the V gene TRBV9; TRBD1 aligns across 9 bases. Germline values: CDR1 SGDLS, CDR2 YYNGEE. The CDR3 contains 14 residues. The ends lost 8 bases at V and 3 bases at J; junction bases unmatched: 8. The CDR3 DNA is TGTGCCAGGAACCGGGACAGGGTCTACTATGGCTACACCTTC. This sequence encodes CARNRDRVYYGYTF.